Shown below are 3 T cell receptor beta chains from a single sample sequenced in a study of technical replicates of blood from several donors (dated by TCRdb to about 2017). The protocol used for the library was the immunoSEQ multiplex PCR assay. The clones in this table, taken by TCRdb from immuneACCESS, are in-frame only. Not every clone is retained; where verified, under half of the shortfall comes from an unresolved V gene, and the cause of the rest is unknown. Here the sample has about 63,000 clones; about 88% occur a single time. The top ten hold over 4% of the sample. Specimen: PBMCs. The receptors were gathered from a human donor in good health. Some clones in this sample may be carry-over from other donors' samples.

The chain couples TRBV5-4 to TRBJ2-3, with 8 bases lining up with TRBD1. Germline trimming cut 0 bases from V and 2 bases from J; bases unmatched to any gene: 2. In germline, CDR1 is SGHNT, CDR2 YYREEE (reference sequence). CDR3 length: 15 residues. CDR3 DNA sequence: TGTGCCAGCAGCTTGGGGACAGGGATCACAGATACGCAGTATTTT. It encodes CASSLGTGITDTQYF.

V gene TRBV19 combines with J gene TRBJ1-1; no clear D gene. The CDR3 is made up of 13 amino acids. In germline, CDR1 is LNHDA, CDR2 SQIVND (reference sequence). Deletions cut 2 bases from V and 4 bases from J, with 8 bases between. The CDR3 loop is CASSIMVGTEAFF. The CDR3 DNA reads TGTGCCAGTAGTATAATGGTCGGCACTGAAGCTTTCTTT.

The chain employs TRBV7-3 and TRBJ2-7; 9 positions agree with TRBD2. Germline assignment: CDR1 SGHTA and CDR2 FQGTGA. V was clipped by 0 bases and J by 3 bases; unmatched bases: 9. The CDR3 length is 17 residues. The CDR3 loop reads CASSLTRPSGTIYEQYF. The CDR3 nucleotides are TGTGCCAGCAGCTTAACGAGGCCTAGCGGGACCATCTACGAGCAGTACTTC. Supplemented by reference TRBV7-3 and TRBJ2-7, the full variable domain reads GAGVSQTPSNKVTEKGKYVELRCDPISGHTALYWYRQSLGQGPEFLIYFQGTGAADDSGLPNDRFFAVRPEGSVSTLKIQRTERGDSAVYLCASSLTRPSGTIYEQYFGPGTRLTVT.